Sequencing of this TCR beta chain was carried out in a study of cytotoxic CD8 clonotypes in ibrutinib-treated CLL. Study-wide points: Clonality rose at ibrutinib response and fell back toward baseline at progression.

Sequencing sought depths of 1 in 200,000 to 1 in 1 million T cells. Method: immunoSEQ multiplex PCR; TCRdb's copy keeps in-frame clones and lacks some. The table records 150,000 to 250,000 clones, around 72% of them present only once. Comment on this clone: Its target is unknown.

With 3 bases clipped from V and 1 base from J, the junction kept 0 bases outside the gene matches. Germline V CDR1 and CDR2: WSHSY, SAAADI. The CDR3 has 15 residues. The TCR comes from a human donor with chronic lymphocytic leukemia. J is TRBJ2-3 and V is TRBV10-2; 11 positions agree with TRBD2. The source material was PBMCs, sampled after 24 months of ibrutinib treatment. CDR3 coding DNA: TGCGCCAGCAGTGATAGCGGGAGGGGCACAGATACGCAGTATTTT. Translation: CASSDSGRGTDTQYF.